What follows are 6 T cell receptor beta chains derived from one specimen sequenced in a study of blood T cell repertoires in COVID-19. TCRdb's table, derived via immunoSEQ multiplex PCR, lists solely in-frame clones and lacks some. The sample records some 320,000 clones, 90% being singletons. Sequenced material: PBMCs or T cells enriched from blood (not recorded which). These receptors were collected from a man between 60 and 75 years old who had recovered from COVID-19.

The gene calls are TRBV19 and TRBJ1-5, with 7 bases that match TRBD1. The CDR3 totals 16 residues. V dropped 7 bases and J dropped 6; count of bases not matched to a gene: 15. Per the germline V gene, CDR1 is LNHDA and CDR2 is SQIVND (reference sequence). DNA for the CDR3: TGTGCCAGTACCCACTCCCGGAACAGGGGTGCTCAGCCCCAGCATTTT. This sequence encodes CASTHSRNRGAQPQHF.

The V call is TRBV6-5, the J call TRBJ1-5; 7 nucleotides match TRBD1. This CDR3 has 15 residues. Germline trimming cut 6 bases from V and 0 bases from J; bases unmatched to any gene: 5. Germline V CDR1 and CDR2: MNHEY, SVGAGI. CDR3 loop: CASRPTGVSNQPQHF. CDR3 sequence (DNA): TGTGCCAGCAGGCCCACAGGGGTTAGCAATCAGCCCCAGCATTTT.

This clone was seen just once. The chain combines TRBV12-5 with TRBJ1-1; D is unresolved. Per germline, CDR1 LGHNT and CDR2 FRNRAP. V lost 2 bases and J lost 10, with 17 bases in between. The CDR3 length is 14 residues. The CDR3: CASGLPPHSVGAFF. The CDR3 DNA follows: TGTGCTAGTGGTTTGCCACCCCACTCGGTTGGAGCTTTCTTT.

The chain recombines TRBV3-1 (or the pseudogene TRBV3-2) with TRBJ1-5, with unresolved D. Germline loops: CDR1 LGHDT, CDR2 YNNKEL (reference sequence). Trimming removed 3 bases from V and 6 bases from J, with 9 bases in between. The CDR3 has 13 residues. The CDR3 bases are TGTGCCAGCAGCCAGATGGAGGGTCAGCCCCAGCATTTT. As protein: CASSQMEGQPQHF.

The chain recombines TRBV29-1 with TRBJ1-2; 8 bases align to TRBD1. With V trimmed by 6 bases and J by 4 bases, 10 bases remained unmatched. Per the germline V gene, CDR1 is SQVTM and CDR2 is ANQGSEA. The CDR3 loop spans 14 amino acids. This CDR3 is CSVPGQGGSYGYTF. CDR3 nucleotides: TGCAGCGTGCCCGGACAGGGTGGAAGCTATGGCTACACCTTC.

The rearrangement links TRBV7-9 to TRBJ1-2; 9 bases are a match to TRBD1. CDR3 length: 14 residues. Per germline, CDR1 SEHNR and CDR2 FQNEAQ (reference sequence). Unmatched junction bases numbered 10, after V lost 6 bases and J lost 8 bases. This CDR3 is CASRGTGSLVGYTF. In DNA, the CDR3 is TGTGCCAGCAGGGGGACAGGGTCGCTAGTAGGCTACACCTTC. The full variable domain, rest sourced from reference TRBV7-9 and TRBJ1-2, is DTGVSQNPRHKITKRGQNVTFRCDPISEHNRLYWYRQTLGQGPEFLTYFQNEAQLEKSRLLSDRFSAERPKGSFSTLEIQRTEQGDSAMYLCASRGTGSLVGYTFGSGTRLTVV.